The entry below gives a single TCR beta chain sequence along with its context. The study ran its PCR with 60 Vbeta and 13 Jbeta primers. TCRdb keeps only in-frame clones here, not all; method: immunoSEQ multiplex PCR. Seen here are more than 95,000 clones, 10% observed once, and the top ten hold about 5.7%. CDR3 length equals 13 residues. Germline V gives CDR1 MNHEY, CDR2 SVGAGI. The V end lost 2 bases, the J end lost 6 bases, and 8 bases lay between the germline ends. The data were taken from a study of cytomegalovirus exposure and HLA in healthy donors. This TCR was sampled from a middle-aged man in good health and CMV-seropositive. Sequencing used PBMCs. The chain employs TRBV6-5 and TRBJ2-1; the D gene is possibly TRBD2 (5 bases). The CDR3 nucleotides read TGTGCCAGCAGTTACCCGGGAACCAATGAGCAGTTCTTC. Amino acid sequence: CASSYPGTNEQFF.